The 10 T cell receptor beta chains presented below share a single source sample, sequenced in a study of regulatory T cells in long-lasting Graves disease. Time point in this sample: newly diagnosed GD, antithyroid drugs for less than 3 months. Making the TCR library involved RNA that had been extracted from PBMCs. Arm-PCR with iRepertoire HTBI primers amplified the CDR3 regions for these TCR beta libraries. TCRdb ran MiXCR on the multiplex PCR reads and lists one entry per CDR3 protein. The top ten hold around 21% of the sample, which has approximately 250,000 distinct CDR3 sequences, 18% seen once. This specimen was peripheral blood mononuclear cells (PBMCs), taken at new diagnosis, from a patient treated with antithyroid drugs. These receptors originate from a female donor with Graves disease.

This clonotype was seen ten or more times. V usage is TRBV20-1 and J usage is TRBJ2-3; TRBD2 aligns across 7 bases. Germline CDR1 reads DFQATT; CDR2 reads SNEGSKA (reference sequence). Trimming took 0 bases from V and 0 from J; bases not matched to a gene: 6. The CDR3 is 16 residues long. The chain's CDR3 is CSARDPASGSTDTQYF. The CDR3 DNA sequence: TGCAGTGCTAGAGATCCCGCTAGCGGCAGCACAGATACGCAGTATTTT.

In its sample, this clonotype was seen many times. The chain employs TRBV5-1 and TRBJ2-1; TRBD2 agrees at 15 bases. V was pared by 7 bases and J by 7 bases, with 3 bases of the junction left unmatched. CDR1 and CDR2 from the germline V gene are SGHRS and YFSETQ. The CDR3 is 14 amino acids. The chain's CDR3 is CASGGTSGRNEQFF. The CDR3 coding sequence is TGCGCCAGCGGCGGGACTAGCGGGAGGAATGAGCAGTTCTTC.

This clonotype was seen a handful of times. This clone may be a read error of a much larger clone one base away. The V and J genes are TRBV4-2 and TRBJ2-7, with 10 bases that match TRBD1. J gave up 7 bases and V 0 bases, and 12 bases lay outside the gene matches. The germline V gene has CDR1 LGHNA and CDR2 YNFKEQ. This CDR3 is built from 17 residues. The CDR3 is CASSQEGTGDPYNEQYF. CDR3 coding DNA: TGTGCCAGCAGCCAAGAAGGGACAGGGGACCCCTACAATGAGCAGTACTTC.

V is TRBV6-1 and J is TRBJ2-7, with 7 positions matching TRBD2. Germline V lookup: CDR1 MNHNS, CDR2 SASEGT. Trimming took 10 bases from V and 0 from J; bases not matched to a gene: 9. The CDR3 has 14 residues. The CDR3 coding sequence is TGTGCCAACCGAACTAGCGCGGCCTCCTACGAGCAGTACTTC. Its translation: CANRTSAASYEQYF.

CDR3 nucleotide sequence: TGTGCCAGACCAGGGTTCGCCAAAAACATTCAGTACTTC. It is translated as CARPGFAKNIQYF. This sequence joins TRBV7-9 and TRBJ2-4, with D maybe TRBD1 (5 bases). The germline CDR1 and CDR2 sequences are SEHNR and FQNEAQ (reference sequence). Trimming removed 9 bases from V and 1 base from J, with 10 bases in between. The CDR3 totals 13 residues.

The chain carries TRBV2 and TRBJ2-1; D not resolved. Germline lookup yields CDR1 SNHLY and CDR2 FYNNEI. The CDR3 runs to 13 residues. The V gene lost 3 bases and the J gene lost 3 bases, with 6 bases spanning the gap. CDR3 in amino acids: CASSDRHYNEQFF. The CDR3 DNA reads as TGTGCCAGCAGTGACAGACACTACAATGAGCAGTTCTTC.

This clonotype was counted at least ten times. The chain links TRBV27 to TRBJ2-7; 10 nucleotides align to TRBD1. This CDR3 spans 13 amino acids. CDR1 MNHEY and CDR2 SMNVEV come from the germline V gene (reference sequence). V was clipped by 7 bases and J by 4 bases; unmatched bases: 4. The CDR3 loop is CASIGQGVYEQYF. CDR3 nucleotide sequence: TGTGCCAGCATAGGACAGGGGGTGTACGAGCAGTACTTC.

This clonotype was seen at least ten times. J is TRBJ2-3 and V is TRBV20-1, with 12 bases fitting TRBD2. V dropped 6 bases and J dropped 5; count of bases not matched to a gene: 9. Germline assignment: CDR1 DFQATT and CDR2 SNEGSKA (reference sequence). The CDR3 is 15 amino acids. CDR3: CSALRLAGVIDTQYF. Here the CDR3 DNA reads TGCAGTGCCCTAAGACTAGCGGGAGTTATAGATACGCAGTATTTT.

This clonotype was found many times. The chain employs TRBV12-3 or TRBV12-4 and TRBJ2-7; 8 nucleotides agree with TRBD2. Trimming removed 5 bases from V and 4 bases from J; junction bases left unmatched: 4. CDR3 size: 13 residues. In nucleotides, the CDR3 is TGTGCCAGCAGTGAGGCGGGAGGTTACGAGCAGTACTTC. It is translated as CASSEAGGYEQYF.

At least ten counts were recorded for this clonotype. CDR3 DNA sequence: TGTGCCAGCTCTTTCGGGAGGGACTACGAGCAGTACTTC. Its translation is CASSFGRDYEQYF. The V and J genes are TRBV6-2 or TRBV6-3 and TRBJ2-7, with 8 bases that match TRBD2. The V gene's germline CDR1 is MNHEY and CDR2 SVGEGT. With V trimmed by 8 bases and J by 3 bases, 6 bases remained unmatched. There are 13 residues in the CDR3.